This T cell receptor beta chain was captured in a study of T-cell reconstitution after alpha-beta-depleted transplantation in children. Trimming at V came to 4 bases and at J to 1 base, leaving 4 bases not matched to a gene. The CDR3 has 15 amino acids. Germline V gene lookup returns CDR1 MDHEN and CDR2 SYDVKM. Unique molecular identifiers tagged the TCRbeta library. TCRdb re-called the PCR reads through MiXCR, storing one row per CDR3 protein. This sample yields about 400,000 distinct CDR3 sequences, of which approximately 20% are seen a single time; 3% to 4% belongs to the top ten. This sample comprised PBMCs from the stem cell graft donor, obtained from the stem cell graft. The gene calls are TRBV28 and TRBJ2-7, with 10 bases identical to TRBD2. This receptor was taken from a human donor who donated a stem cell graft to a child with acute myeloid leukemia. Here the CDR3 DNA reads TGTGCCAGCAGTTCCAATAGCGGGAGGTCCTACGAGCAGTACTTC. As protein: CASSSNSGRSYEQYF.